This is a list of T cell receptor beta chains from one sample in a study of a mutant IDH1 vaccine in newly diagnosed glioma. Sequenced by immunoSEQ multiplex PCR; TCRdb stores in-frame clones only, minus some. Among about 53,000 clones listed, about 80% were seen once. Antigens of these TCRs are unknown. The sequencing used PBMCs, collected from a glioma patient whose treatment included an IDH1 peptide vaccine. These receptors were collected from a woman between 45 and 60 years old with glioma. Both conserved end residues are part of each CDR3. A D gene is named only where the DNA matches it firmly. The size field is filled for only some rows; it gives once, few, many or a size class.

TRBV2	NA	once	TRBJ1-4	TGTGCCACCCTCGGGAGGGGGTATAATGAAAAACTGTTTTTT	CATLGRGYNEKLFF
TRBV6-6	NA	NA	TRBJ1-2	TGTGCCAGCAGACCCCAGACATTTAACTATGGCTACACCTTC	CASRPQTFNYGYTF
TRBV2	NA	NA	TRBJ2-6	TGTGCCAGCAGTGGAAACAGGGCTGCCAACGTCCTGACTTTC	CASSGNRAANVLTF
TRBV5-1	TRBD1	NA	TRBJ1-2	TGCGCCAGCAGCTTTGGACAGGCCGCTAACTATGGCTACACCTTC	CASSFGQAANYGYTF
TRBV5-1	TRBD1	NA	TRBJ2-7	TGCGCCAGCAGCCCGCCGGGACAGGTTTACGAGCAGTACTTC	CASSPPGQVYEQYF
TRBV19	NA	few	TRBJ2-1	TGTGCCAGTAGTATCGATTTTGGACAGATTTCCTACAATGAGCAGTTCTTC	CASSIDFGQISYNEQFF
TRBV10-3	NA	NA	TRBJ2-2	TGTGCCATCAGCCCGTCTTACGGGGAGCTGTTTTTT	CAISPSYGELFF
TRBV30	TRBD1	once	TRBJ2-7	TGTGCCTGGAGGGTAGACAGGGGCAACGAGCAGTACTTC	CAWRVDRGNEQYF
TRBV5-6	NA	NA	TRBJ1-1	TGTGCCAGCAGCTTGACCGGTGACCGGGCCTTT	CASSLTGDRAF
TRBV5-1	TRBD2	NA	TRBJ2-2	TGCGCCAGCAGCTTGGCCGGGACTAGCGGGGTCGGGGAGCTGTTTTTT	CASSLAGTSGVGELFF
TRBV9	NA	NA	TRBJ2-5	TGTGCCAGCAGCTCAGGGGAGACCCAGTACTTC	CASSSGETQYF
TRBV5-3	TRBD2	NA	TRBJ2-7	TGTGCCAGAAGCGCGTATAGCGGGGGGGCTATCCCCCACGAGCAGTACTTC	CARSAYSGGAIPHEQYF
TRBV4-1	TRBD1	NA	TRBJ2-6	TGCGCCAGCAGGGACAGGGTAAACTCTGGGGCCAACGTCCTGACTTTC	CASRDRVNSGANVLTF
TRBV19	NA	NA	TRBJ2-4	TGTGCCAGTATGGCCAAAAACATTCAGTACTTC	CASMAKNIQYF
TRBV30	TRBD1	NA	TRBJ2-7	TGTGCCTGCCACAGGGGCCCCTCCTACGAGCAGTACTTC	CACHRGPSYEQYF
TRBV28	NA	NA	TRBJ1-1	TGTGCCAGTCTGGCGGCAGGACAGACTATGAACACTGAAGCTTTCTTT	CASLAAGQTMNTEAFF
TRBV7-2	TRBD2	NA	TRBJ2-3	TGTGCCAGCAGCTTATTAGGACTAGCGGTGGTAGATACGCAGTATTTT	CASSLLGLAVVDTQYF
TRBV4-1	NA	few	TRBJ1-1	TGCGCCAGCAGCCAGTTACAACAGACGAACACTGAAGCTTTCTTT	CASSQLQQTNTEAFF
TRBV5-6	NA	NA	TRBJ1-2	TGTGCCAGCAGCTTCTCCCTAGGAGATTATGGCTACACCTTC	CASSFSLGDYGYTF